The rows below give T cell receptor beta chains drawn from one sample of a study of cytomegalovirus exposure and HLA in healthy donors. The protocol was immunoSEQ multiplex PCR, while the TCRdb copy is restricted to in-frame clones and leaves out a portion. This table holds under 150,000 clones, 70% to 80% found once. Sequencing input: PBMCs. All receptors derive from a human donor in good health. Each CDR3 is given with its conserved first and last residue. A D gene is named only where the DNA matches it firmly. Rows give clone size only sometimes, using once, few, many, or a class for an expanded clone.

d_call,v_call,j_call,clone_size,cdr3_aa,cdr3_nt
NA,TRBV4-1,TRBJ2-3,NA,CASSNAGDTQYF,TGCGCCAGCAGCAATGCGGGAGATACGCAGTATTTT
NA,TRBV27,TRBJ2-3,NA,CASSVAGTDTQYF,TGTGCCAGCTCTGTTGCGGGCACAGATACGCAGTATTTT
NA,TRBV19,TRBJ1-1,NA,CASSPSISLATEAFF,TGTGCCAGTAGTCCGTCGATCTCCTTGGCCACTGAAGCTTTCTTT
TRBD1,TRBV6-5,TRBJ2-7,NA,CASKTGLGEQYF,TGTGCCAGCAAGACAGGGTTGGGCGAGCAGTACTTC
NA,TRBV4-2,TRBJ2-2,NA,CASSPGGFVTGELFF,TGTGCCAGCAGCCCAGGGGGGTTTGTCACCGGGGAGCTGTTTTTT
TRBD1,TRBV19,TRBJ1-4,NA,CASSWQGAVTNEKLFF,TGTGCCAGTAGCTGGCAGGGGGCAGTAACTAATGAAAAACTGTTTTTT
NA,TRBV7-2,TRBJ2-5,few,CASSLVGRQQETQYF,TGTGCCAGCAGCTTAGTGGGCAGACAGCAAGAGACCCAGTACTTC
TRBD2,TRBV4-3,TRBJ2-7,NA,CASSQDQSGGVYEQYF,TGCGCCAGCAGCCAAGATCAATCGGGAGGGGTATACGAGCAGTACTTC
NA,TRBV6-5,TRBJ1-2,NA,CASSYGAKNYGYTF,TGTGCCAGCAGTTACGGGGCGAAGAACTATGGCTACACCTTC
TRBD2,TRBV19,TRBJ2-5,NA,CASTIAGGQETQYF,TGTGCCAGTACCATAGCGGGAGGCCAAGAGACCCAGTACTTC
NA,TRBV30,TRBJ1-5,NA,CAWSHGGVGQPQHF,TGTGCCTGGAGTCATGGGGGGGTGGGTCAGCCCCAGCATTTT
TRBD1,TRBV30,TRBJ2-7,NA,CAWSALGTGAYEQYF,TGTGCCTGGAGTGCTCTCGGGACAGGGGCCTACGAGCAGTACTTC
NA,TRBV10-3,TRBJ2-7,NA,CAISESELIFNEQYF,TGTGCCATCAGTGAGTCGGAGCTAATCTTCAACGAGCAGTACTTC
NA,TRBV28,TRBJ1-5,few,CASSLLKGGAPDQPQHF,TGTGCCAGCAGTTTATTGAAAGGGGGGGCGCCGGATCAGCCCCAGCATTTT
TRBD2,TRBV2,TRBJ2-2,NA,CASSETLGLALNTGELFF,TGTGCCAGCAGTGAAACCCTAGGACTAGCGCTGAACACCGGGGAGCTGTTTTTT
TRBD1,TRBV19,TRBJ1-3,few,CASSKTGAGNTIYF,TGTGCCAGTAGTAAAACAGGGGCTGGAAACACCATATATTTT
TRBD1,TRBV27,TRBJ2-3,NA,CATGIRGRTDTQYF,TGTGCCACCGGAATCAGGGGGCGCACAGATACGCAGTATTTT
NA,TRBV19,TRBJ2-5,NA,CASSISEGGETQYF,TGTGCCAGTAGTATTAGCGAAGGTGGAGAGACCCAGTACTTC
TRBD1,TRBV5-6,TRBJ1-5,NA,CASSDAGQSNQPQHF,TGTGCCAGCAGCGACGCGGGACAGAGCAATCAGCCCCAGCATTTT
NA,TRBV14,TRBJ2-7,NA,CASSHVGAEPHEQYF,TGTGCCAGCAGCCACGTTGGGGCAGAACCCCACGAGCAGTACTTC
NA,TRBV9,TRBJ1-2,NA,CASSPLMWNSNYGYTF,TGTGCCAGCAGCCCACTGATGTGGAACAGCAACTATGGCTACACCTTC
NA,TRBV5-4,TRBJ1-1,once,CASSRRGGLGAFF,TGTGCCAGCAGCCGAAGGGGGGGCCTAGGAGCTTTCTTT
TRBD1,TRBV2,TRBJ2-2,NA,CASSWTGINTGELFF,TGTGCCAGCAGTTGGACAGGGATAAACACCGGGGAGCTGTTTTTT
NA,TRBV5-1,TRBJ1-5,NA,CASSLSPRGLGNQPQHF,TGCGCCAGCAGCTTGTCCCCACGGGGGTTAGGCAATCAGCCCCAGCATTTT
NA,TRBV2,TRBJ2-6,NA,CASSEVLGLGSGANVLTF,TGTGCCAGCAGTGAGGTTCTAGGACTGGGCTCTGGGGCCAACGTCCTGACTTTC
TRBD2,TRBV11-2,TRBJ2-1,NA,CASRPSGGRNEQFF,TGTGCCAGCAGACCTAGCGGGGGCCGAAATGAGCAGTTCTTC
NA,TRBV5-6,TRBJ2-7,NA,CASSLGLADIYEQYF,TGTGCCAGCAGCTTGGGTCTAGCAGATATTTACGAGCAGTACTTC
NA,TRBV5-1,TRBJ2-4,NA,CASSLDHSGDIQYF,TGCGCCAGCAGCTTGGACCACAGCGGAGACATTCAGTACTTC
TRBD2,TRBV9,TRBJ2-5,once,CASSPGGYQETQYF,TGTGCCAGCAGCCCCGGGGGGTACCAAGAGACCCAGTACTTC
NA,TRBV2,TRBJ2-1,once,CASSVIDWKYNEQFF,TGTGCCAGCAGTGTTATCGACTGGAAGTACAATGAGCAGTTCTTC
NA,TRBV27,TRBJ2-5,few,CASSLKGRDQETQYF,TGTGCCAGCAGTTTAAAGGGGCGAGACCAAGAGACCCAGTACTTC
NA,TRBV7-3,TRBJ2-5,NA,CASSLAPFETQYF,TGTGCCAGCAGCTTAGCGCCTTTCGAGACCCAGTACTTC
NA,TRBV5-5,TRBJ1-5,NA,CASSSGNTDNQPQHF,TGTGCCAGCAGCTCAGGGAACACGGACAATCAGCCCCAGCATTTT
TRBD2,TRBV7-2,TRBJ2-5,NA,CASSLVASGGLETQYF,TGTGCCAGCAGCTTAGTGGCTAGCGGGGGGTTAGAGACCCAGTACTTC
NA,TRBV7-2,TRBJ1-5,NA,CASSWGRAVNQPQHF,TGTGCCAGCAGCTGGGGCAGGGCGGTCAATCAGCCCCAGCATTTT
TRBD2,TRBV9,TRBJ2-3,NA,CASNLGVGLATTDTQYF,TGTGCCAGCAATCTAGGGGTAGGACTAGCGACCACAGATACGCAGTATTTT
TRBD2,TRBV13,TRBJ2-1,few,CASSTQTRTSGRASYNEQFF,TGTGCCAGCAGCACTCAAACAAGGACTAGCGGGAGGGCCTCCTACAATGAGCAGTTCTTC
TRBD2,TRBV29-1,TRBJ2-3,NA,CSVESVGGGSDTQYF,TGCAGCGTTGAATCGGTTGGGGGGGGGTCAGATACGCAGTATTTT
TRBD2,TRBV6-1,TRBJ2-7,NA,CASLYRTSGGYEQYF,TGTGCCAGTTTATATCGGACTAGCGGGGGATACGAGCAGTACTTC
TRBD1,TRBV13,TRBJ2-7,once,CASSSRGLIGYEQYF,TGTGCCAGCAGCTCCAGGGGGCTAATCGGATACGAGCAGTACTTC
TRBD2,TRBV4-2,TRBJ2-3,NA,CASRPTPGLASTDTQYF,TGTGCCAGCAGACCTACACCGGGACTAGCGAGCACAGATACGCAGTATTTT
TRBD1,TRBV6-6,TRBJ1-2,NA,CASSSGTEHGYTF,TGTGCCAGCAGTTCCGGGACAGAGCATGGCTACACCTTC
NA,TRBV28,TRBJ2-4,NA,CASLDRRTKNIQYF,TGTGCCAGTCTTGACCGGAGAACCAAAAACATTCAGTACTTC
TRBD2,TRBV9,TRBJ2-7,once,CASGPSGSSYEQYF,TGTGCCAGCGGACCTAGCGGGAGCTCCTACGAGCAGTACTTC
TRBD1,TRBV6-1,TRBJ1-6,NA,CASRGGQRSPLHF,TGTGCCAGCAGGGGGGGACAGAGGTCACCCCTCCACTTT
NA,TRBV19,TRBJ2-5,NA,CASSATPYSRETQYF,TGTGCCAGTAGTGCCACCCCTTACAGCCGCGAGACCCAGTACTTC
TRBD1,TRBV5-4,TRBJ2-5,NA,CASSPRQGYETQYF,TGTGCCAGCAGCCCTAGACAGGGCTACGAGACCCAGTACTTC
TRBD2,TRBV29-1,TRBJ2-5,NA,CSVEYSGRGETQYF,TGCAGCGTGGAGTACAGCGGGAGAGGAGAGACCCAGTACTTC
NA,TRBV10-1,TRBJ2-3,NA,CASSATYRVARYTQYF,TGCGCCAGCAGTGCGACATACAGGGTGGCTCGATATACGCAGTATTTT
NA,TRBV4-2,TRBJ2-2,once,CAGSPNGELFF,TGTGCCGGCAGCCCCAACGGGGAGCTGTTTTTT
TRBD1,TRBV28,TRBJ1-2,NA,CASWGTGGYGYTF,TGTGCCAGCTGGGGGACAGGGGGCTATGGCTACACCTTC
NA,TRBV5-1,TRBJ1-2,few,CASSLGGAGYGYTF,TGCGCCAGCAGCTTGGGTGGGGCTGGCTATGGCTACACCTTC
TRBD2,TRBV5-1,TRBJ2-1,NA,CASSPDQRGYNEQFF,TGCGCCAGCAGCCCGGACCAGCGGGGATACAATGAGCAGTTCTTC
NA,TRBV27,TRBJ2-5,NA,CASSLYSGGDETQYF,TGTGCCAGCAGTTTATATAGCGGAGGGGACGAGACCCAGTACTTC
TRBD1,TRBV6-5,TRBJ1-4,NA,CASRGQGWEEKLFF,TGTGCCAGCAGGGGACAGGGGTGGGAGGAAAAACTGTTTTTT
NA,TRBV19,TRBJ2-1,NA,CASSIGRGNEQFF,TGTGCCAGTAGTATAGGGAGGGGCAATGAGCAGTTCTTC
NA,TRBV15,TRBJ1-4,once,CATSRTGTSYNEKLFF,TGTGCCACCAGCAGGACCGGGACATCCTATAATGAAAAACTGTTTTTT
NA,TRBV6-6,TRBJ1-2,NA,CASSLLREKYGYTF,TGTGCCAGCAGTTTACTACGGGAAAAGTATGGCTACACCTTC
NA,TRBV29-1,TRBJ1-2,NA,CSVEQTAGGYGYTF,TGCAGCGTTGAACAGACGGCAGGAGGCTATGGCTACACCTTC